This T cell receptor beta chain appears in the sequencing data of a study of blood T cells in healthy people across ages. Then a second PCR, running roughly 7 to 11 cycles, was carried out with a sample-barcoded 5' primer and a J-beta primer mix. One entry per CDR3 protein results from TCRdb running MiXCR on the 5' RACE reads. The sample contains a few hundred thousand distinct CDR3 sequences, approximately 51% of which appear only once. The CDR3 has 16 residues. J was trimmed by 4 bases and V by 1 base; bases with no gene match: 6. Germline CDR1 SGHTA, CDR2 FQGNSA. This clonotype came up once. The chain uses TRBV7-2 and TRBJ2-1; the match to TRBD1 covers 8 bases. The receptor was isolated from a man in his sixties in good health. Specimen: blood. The CDR3 here is CASSLVRDRLYNEQFF. The CDR3 nucleotides are TGTGCCAGCAGCTTAGTTAGGGACAGGCTTTACAATGAGCAGTTCTTC.